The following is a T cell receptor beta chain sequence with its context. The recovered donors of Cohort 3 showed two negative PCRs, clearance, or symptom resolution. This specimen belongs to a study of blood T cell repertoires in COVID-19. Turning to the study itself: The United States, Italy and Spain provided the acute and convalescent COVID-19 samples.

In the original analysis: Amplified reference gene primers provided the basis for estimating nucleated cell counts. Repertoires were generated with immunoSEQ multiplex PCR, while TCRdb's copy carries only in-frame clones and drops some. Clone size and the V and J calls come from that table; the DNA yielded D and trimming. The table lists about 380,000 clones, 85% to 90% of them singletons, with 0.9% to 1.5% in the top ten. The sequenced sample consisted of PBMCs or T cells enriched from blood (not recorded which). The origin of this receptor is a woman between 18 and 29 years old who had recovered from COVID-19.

DNA of the CDR3: TGTGCCTGGAGTACAGGAGTCGAAGCTTTCTTT. As protein: CAWSTGVEAFF. The chain recombines TRBV30 with TRBJ1-1, with a possible D match to TRBD1 (5 bases). Germline values: CDR1 GTSNPN, CDR2 SVGIG (reference sequence). The CDR3 is made up of 11 amino acids. V shed 2 bases and J shed 8 bases, with 9 bases lying between them.